This T cell receptor beta chain was captured in a study of cytomegalovirus exposure and HLA in healthy donors. The PCR employed 60 Vbeta primers together with 13 Jbeta primers. The assay was immunoSEQ multiplex PCR, and TCRdb's table has in-frame clones only and misses some. This sample has some 170,000 clones; around 80% occur once, and the top ten carry approximately 1.5%. The ends were cut back, 2 bases at V and 4 bases at J, with 8 bases in the middle. CDR1 GTSNPN and CDR2 SVGIG come from the germline V gene (reference sequence). The CDR3 is 12 residues long. The sequenced material came from PBMCs. The clonotype originates from a girl aged 5-17 years in good health and CMV-seropositive. This chain connects TRBV30 to TRBJ2-5; D ambiguous. CDR3 region: CAWSLLAETQYF. CDR3 DNA: TGTGCCTGGAGTCTGTTAGCAGAGACCCAGTACTTC.